What follows are 17 T cell receptor beta chains derived from one specimen sequenced in a study of CD8+ T cells in alopecia areata (dated by TCRdb to 2016 to 2018). To prepare the library, the immunoSEQ multiplex PCR assay was applied. For TCR sequencing, RNA was extracted from every sample and reverse transcribed into cDNA to serve as template. What TCRdb holds here is the immuneACCESS table cut down to in-frame rearrangements. Part of the clones is not present; checked against another copy, under half of the missing clones reflect an unresolved V gene, and the others are unexplained. This sample is represented by 120,000 or so clones; less than 70% of them were singletons. The leading ten clones occupy approximately 2.8% of the sample. The specimen sequenced was CD4+ T cells sorted from blood. The source is a human donor in good health.

This clone was counted a single time. The chain uses TRBV27 and TRBJ2-5; 8 nucleotides match TRBD1. Trimming cost V 6 bases and J 1 base; bases outside gene matches: 10. Germline V gene sequence: CDR1 MNHEY, CDR2 SMNVEV (reference sequence). CDR3 length: 16 residues. The DNA for the CDR3 is TGTGCCAGCAGGAAGGTGCAGGGGGCGGTCCAAGAGACCCAGTACTTC. Translation: CASRKVQGAVQETQYF.

The chain uses TRBV30 and TRBJ1-1; the match to TRBD1 covers 7 bases. The CDR3 is made up of 14 amino acids. The V gene's germline CDR1 is GTSNPN and CDR2 SVGIG (reference sequence). Trimming at V came to 5 bases and at J to 4 bases, leaving 10 bases not matched to a gene. CDR3 nucleotide sequence: TGTGCCTGGCCTAAAACAGGGGCGGGCACTGAAGCTTTCTTT. Translating it yields CAWPKTGAGTEAFF.

The chain uses TRBV18 and TRBJ2-1; TRBD1 is a possible D gene (6 bases). V was shortened by 6 bases and J by 5 bases, with 20 bases between the two germline ends. The CDR3 covers 16 residues. From germline, CDR1 is KGHSH and CDR2 LQKENI. CDR3 residues: CASSASSRGGHNEQFF. The CDR3 nucleotides are TGTGCCAGCTCCGCTTCGTCTAGAGGGGGTCACAATGAGCAGTTCTTC.

The chain links TRBV9 to TRBJ2-1, with D unresolved. Trimming took off 0 bases at V and 0 bases at J, with 7 bases between the two ends. From germline, CDR1 is SGDLS and CDR2 YYNGEE. The CDR3 is 15 amino acids. The DNA of the CDR3 is TGTGCCAGCAGCGTAGTACCGGGCTCCTACAATGAGCAGTTCTTC. This codes for CASSVVPGSYNEQFF.

For this clone: The sample contains more than one DNA sequence encoding this CDR3. The chain has TRBV15 and TRBJ2-5; the D is unclear. Germline CDR1 and CDR2: LNHNV and YYDKDF (reference sequence). V was trimmed by 1 base and J by 5 bases, leaving 5 bases between them. The CDR3 spans 12 residues. The CDR3 is CATSRGPETQYF. CDR3 bases: TGTGCCACCAGCAGAGGCCCGGAGACCCAGTACTTC.

This chain uses TRBV5-4 with TRBJ2-3; 8 nucleotides align to TRBD2. The germline V gene encodes CDR1 SGHNT and CDR2 YYREEE (reference sequence). This CDR3 region has 15 residues. After removal of 6 bases from V and 4 bases from J, the junction contained 10 bases not matched to a gene. CDR3 sequence reads: CASTTGGRSADTQYF. The CDR3 DNA sequence: TGTGCCAGCACCACGGGGGGGCGATCAGCAGATACGCAGTATTTT.

The gene calls are TRBV5-1 and TRBJ1-3; 7 bases align to TRBD1. V lost 7 bases, J lost 1 base, and 5 bases stayed unmatched. Germline loops: CDR1 SGHRS, CDR2 YFSETQ. The CDR3 runs to 14 residues. The CDR3 coding sequence is TGCGCCAGCGCTCCAGGGGGTTCTGGAAACACCATATATTTT. Protein sequence: CASAPGGSGNTIYF.

The rearrangement joins TRBV29-1 to TRBJ2-5, with D perhaps TRBD1 (5 bases). CDR3 length: 13 amino acids. Germline V lookup: CDR1 SQVTM, CDR2 ANQGSEA. V was clipped by 6 bases and J by 2 bases, with 13 bases between them. CDR3 loop: CSVMRQTQETQYF. CDR3 coding DNA: TGCAGCGTCATGAGACAGACACAAGAGACCCAGTACTTC.

This chain links TRBV2 with TRBJ1-1; TRBD1 is a possible D gene (5 bases). The CDR3 sequence is 13 residues long. From germline, CDR1 is SNHLY and CDR2 FYNNEI. The CDR3 DNA follows: TGTGGGGGGACGAGGTCTGAGAACACTGAAGCTTTCTTT. It translates to CGGTRSENTEAFF.

This chain uses TRBV18 with TRBJ1-6; 10 nucleotides match TRBD1. Germline loops: CDR1 KGHSH, CDR2 LQKENI. CDR3 length: 16 residues. V lost 4 bases to trimming and J lost 8 bases; unmatched junction nucleotides: 8. The CDR3 DNA follows: TGTGCCAGCTCACTGTCCGGGACAGGGGAGTATTCACCCCTCCACTTT. Translated, it gives CASSLSGTGEYSPLHF.

This rearrangement joins TRBV15 to TRBJ1-2; D might be TRBD1 (5 bases). V was pared by 1 base and J by 7 bases, with 16 bases between. Germline CDR1 is LNHNV and CDR2 is YYDKDF (reference sequence). This CDR3 contains 15 residues. As DNA, the CDR3 is TGTGCCACCAGCAGAGCAATATCGTCAGGGTTTGGCTACACCTTC. Protein: CATSRAISSGFGYTF.

This clone was seen once. The chain is built from TRBV7-8 and TRBJ2-5; 10 positions agree with TRBD2. This CDR3 region has 15 residues. Germline trimming cut 6 bases from V and 5 bases from J; bases unmatched to any gene: 9. In germline, CDR1 is SGHVS, CDR2 FQNEAQ. DNA for the CDR3: TGTGCCAGCAGGCCTAGCGGGGGAGCTGGGGAGACCCAGTACTTC. This codes for CASRPSGGAGETQYF. Looking up the rest from reference TRBV7-8 and TRBJ2-5 gives the full variable domain: GAGVSQSPRYKVAKRGQDVALRCDPISGHVSLFWYQQALGQGPEFLTYFQNEAQLDKSGLPSDRFFAERPEGSVSTLKIQRTQQEDSAVYLCASRPSGGAGETQYFGPGTRLLVL.

V gene TRBV7-7 combines with J gene TRBJ2-1; 10 positions match TRBD1. CDR3 length: 17 residues. J gave up 2 bases and V 5 bases, and 9 bases lay outside the gene matches. Germline values: CDR1 SSHAT, CDR2 FNYEAQ (reference sequence). The CDR3 here is CASSPWVGQGTYNEQFF. In DNA form, the CDR3 reads TGTGCCAGCAGCCCCTGGGTGGGACAGGGGACCTACAATGAGCAGTTCTTC. The complete variable domain, with remaining parts taken from reference TRBV7-7 and TRBJ2-1, reads GAGVSQSPRYKVTKRGQDVTLRCDPISSHATLYWYQQALGQGPEFLTYFNYEAQPDKSGLPSDRFSAERPEGSISTLTIQRTEQRDSAMYRCASSPWVGQGTYNEQFFGPGTRLTVL.

The V and J genes are TRBV30 and TRBJ1-1; D is unresolved. Trimming stripped 2 bases from V and 7 bases from J, with 8 bases between. This CDR3 is built from 11 residues. Germline loops: CDR1 GTSNPN, CDR2 SVGIG (reference sequence). CDR3 region: CAWSSRGEAFF. The CDR3 region has the DNA TGTGCCTGGAGTTCGCGGGGTGAAGCTTTCTTT.

The V call is TRBV15, the J call TRBJ1-3; D unclear. This CDR3 is 14 amino acids long. The germline gives CDR1 LNHNV, CDR2 YYDKDF (reference sequence). Between the trimmed V and J ends, which lost 0 bases and 4 bases, there was a span of 7 bases. CDR3 in DNA: TGTGCCACCAGCAGAGATACTGTCGGAAACACCATATATTTT. Translating gives CATSRDTVGNTIYF.

The chain uses TRBV29-1 and TRBJ1-4; D gene uncertain. V was shortened by 6 bases and J by 5 bases, with 4 bases between the two germline ends. The CDR3 runs 10 residues. Germline lookup yields CDR1 SQVTM and CDR2 ANQGSEA. The CDR3 DNA follows: TGCAGCGTATACAATGAAAAACTGTTTTTT. Translated: CSVYNEKLFF.

The CDR3 DNA is TGTGCCTGGAGCCCGGGATCCAACGTCCTGACTTTC. Its protein product is CAWSPGSNVLTF. This chain connects TRBV30 to TRBJ2-6, with a possible D match to TRBD2 (5 bases). V was trimmed by 3 bases and J by 8 bases, leaving 8 bases between them. CDR1 and CDR2 from the germline V gene are GTSNPN and SVGIG (reference sequence). This CDR3 spans 12 amino acids.